These 10 T cell receptor beta chains share one sample of origin, sequenced in a study of cytomegalovirus exposure and HLA in healthy donors. In the PCR, 60 Vbeta and 13 Jbeta primers were used. Generated by immunoSEQ multiplex PCR, the TCRdb table keeps only in-frame clones and is missing some. This table holds some 130,000 clones, roughly 85% found once. The sequenced sample consisted of PBMCs. The origin of the receptors is a boy younger than 18 in good health and CMV-seronegative.

The genes are TRBV30 and TRBJ2-7; 7 bases map to TRBD1. CDR3 length equals 13 residues. Germline V lookup: CDR1 GTSNPN, CDR2 SVGIG (reference sequence). V lost 3 bases, J lost 2 bases, and 4 bases stayed unmatched. The CDR3 coding sequence is TGTGCCTGGAGAGGGGGACAGACCTACGAGCAGTACTTC. Its translation: CAWRGGQTYEQYF.

The chain combines TRBV11-2 with TRBJ2-7, with 7 bases aligning to TRBD2. Looked up from germline, CDR1 is SGHAT and CDR2 is FQNNGV. The CDR3 covers 15 residues. Trimming took 5 bases from V and 5 from J; bases not matched to a gene: 12. The CDR3 DNA reads as TGTGCCAGCAGCCCTATAATTGGACTAGTCCACGAGCAGTACTTC. It codes for CASSPIIGLVHEQYF.

This clone has more than one count but fewer than ten. The rearrangement joins TRBV9 to TRBJ2-7, with 8 bases matching TRBD2. This CDR3 spans 13 amino acids. The trim removed 3 bases at V and 2 bases at J, leaving 1 base unmatched. Germline V gene lookup returns CDR1 SGDLS and CDR2 YYNGEE. The chain's CDR3 is CASSEGLAYEQYF. CDR3 nucleotide sequence: TGTGCCAGCAGCGAGGGACTAGCCTACGAGCAGTACTTC.

This sequence joins TRBV7-8 and TRBJ2-4; TRBD2 is a possible D gene (5 bases). Trimming stripped 4 bases from V and 2 bases from J, with 15 bases between. The germline CDR1 and CDR2 sequences are SGHVS and FQNEAQ. The CDR3 spans 16 residues. CDR3 residues: CASSYGLSAPKNIQYF. CDR3 in DNA: TGTGCCAGCAGCTACGGACTCTCCGCGCCCAAAAACATTCAGTACTTC.

This clone was counted between two and nine times. This chain uses TRBV4-3 with TRBJ2-1, with 10 bases identical to TRBD2. The CDR3 spans 15 residues. Germline V lookup: CDR1 LGHNA, CDR2 YSLEER. Trimming at V came to 0 bases and at J to 7 bases, leaving 3 bases not matched to a gene. The CDR3, as DNA: TGCGCCAGCAGCCAAGATACTAGCGGGATAAATGAGCAGTTCTTC. It specifies CASSQDTSGINEQFF.

The chain carries TRBV5-1 and TRBJ1-1, with D unresolved. The CDR3 is made up of 14 amino acids. Trimming shortened V by 4 bases and J by 6 bases, and 16 bases separated the two germline ends. Germline V gene data show CDR1 as SGHRS and CDR2 as YFSETQ. CDR3 nucleotides: TGCGCCAGCAGCCCCGACGGCGGGTTACCTGAAGCTTTCTTT. Its protein product is CASSPDGGLPEAFF.

The chain uses TRBV30 and TRBJ2-7; TRBD1 is a possible D gene (6 bases). CDR1 and CDR2 from the germline V gene are GTSNPN and SVGIG (reference sequence). The CDR3 spans 10 residues. The V end was cut by 4 bases, the J end by 11 bases, with 12 bases between. The DNA of the CDR3 is TGTGCCTGGACAGGAAGGGGGAAGTACTTC. Translating gives CAWTGRGKYF.

This clone was counted a single time. The chain is built from TRBV4-1 and TRBJ2-5; 8 nucleotides line up with TRBD2. Germline loops: CDR1 MGHRA, CDR2 YSYEKL. Losses at the gene ends were 0 bases for V and 1 base for J; bases not matched to a gene: 7. The CDR3 runs 17 residues. CDR3 in amino acids: CASSQEGVTSGQETQYF. Written as DNA, the CDR3 is TGCGCCAGCAGCCAAGAGGGTGTAACTAGCGGCCAAGAGACCCAGTACTTC.

The chain links TRBV6-4 to TRBJ2-1; 11 nucleotides match TRBD1. Germline V gives CDR1 MRHNA, CDR2 SNTAGT. This CDR3 has 16 residues. Trimming cost V 3 bases and J 6 bases; bases outside gene matches: 7. CDR3 coding DNA: TGTGCCAGCAGTGAGTCCTCCGGGACAGGGGGCAATGAGCAGTTCTTC. Its protein is CASSESSGTGGNEQFF.

This clone has a single count. This sequence joins TRBV5-1 and TRBJ1-1; TRBD1 agrees at 12 bases. The CDR3 contains 16 residues. The junction had 1 base not matched to a gene; V was cut back by 0 bases and J by 1 base. From germline, CDR1 is SGHRS and CDR2 YFSETQ. DNA for the CDR3: TGCGCCAGCAGCTTGGGGGACAGGGGGCGGAACACTGAAGCTTTCTTT. It translates to CASSLGDRGRNTEAFF.